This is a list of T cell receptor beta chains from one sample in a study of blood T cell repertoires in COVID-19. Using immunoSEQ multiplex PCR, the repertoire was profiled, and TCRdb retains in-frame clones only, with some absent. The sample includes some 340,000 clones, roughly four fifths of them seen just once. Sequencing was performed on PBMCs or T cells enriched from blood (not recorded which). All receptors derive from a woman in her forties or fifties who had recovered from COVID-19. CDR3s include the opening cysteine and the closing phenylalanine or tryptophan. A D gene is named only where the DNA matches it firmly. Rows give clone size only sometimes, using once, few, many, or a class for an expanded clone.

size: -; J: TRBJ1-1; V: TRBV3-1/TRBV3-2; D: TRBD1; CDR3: CASSSRDRGRLDTEAFF; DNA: TGTGCCAGCAGCTCCCGGGACAGGGGGCGCCTGGACACTGAAGCTTTCTTT
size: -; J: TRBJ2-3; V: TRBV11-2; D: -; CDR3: CASSSVLSARTDTQYF; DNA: TGTGCCAGCAGCTCCGTTTTGAGCGCCCGCACAGATACGCAGTATTTT
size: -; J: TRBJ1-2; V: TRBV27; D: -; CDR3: CASSLRGLPANYGYTF; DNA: TGTGCCAGCAGTCTTAGGGGACTACCAGCTAACTATGGCTACACCTTC
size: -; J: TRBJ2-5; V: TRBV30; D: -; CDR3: CAWSLTGQETQYF; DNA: TGTGCCTGGAGCCTGACAGGTCAAGAGACCCAGTACTTC
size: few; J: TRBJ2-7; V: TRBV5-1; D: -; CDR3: CASSSGRGMYEQYF; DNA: TGCGCCAGCAGCTCGGGCAGGGGAATGTACGAGCAGTACTTC
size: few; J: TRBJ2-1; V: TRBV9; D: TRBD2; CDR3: CASSVRPGGGQFF; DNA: TGTGCCAGCAGCGTTCGGCCTGGCGGGGGGCAGTTCTTC
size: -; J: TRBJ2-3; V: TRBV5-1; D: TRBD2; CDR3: CASSSLAGDTQYF; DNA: TGCGCCAGCAGCTCTCTAGCGGGAGATACGCAGTATTTT
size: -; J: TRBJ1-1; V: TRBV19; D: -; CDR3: CASNIGVTEAFF; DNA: TGTGCCAGTAACATCGGGGTTACTGAAGCTTTCTTT
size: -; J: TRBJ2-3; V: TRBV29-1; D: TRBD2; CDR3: CSVESSSGVADTQYF; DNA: TGCAGCGTTGAATCGTCTAGCGGGGTGGCAGATACGCAGTATTTT
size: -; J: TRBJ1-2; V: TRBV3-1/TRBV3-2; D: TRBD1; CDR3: CASSQARDRAFYGYTF; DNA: TGTGCCAGCAGCCAAGCCCGGGACAGGGCTTTCTATGGCTACACCTTC
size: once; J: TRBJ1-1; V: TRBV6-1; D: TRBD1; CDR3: CASSDKWTGGTEAFF; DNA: TGTGCCAGCAGTGATAAGTGGACAGGGGGCACTGAAGCTTTCTTT
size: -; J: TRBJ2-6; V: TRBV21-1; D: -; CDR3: CASSKARGTGANVLTF; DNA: TGTGCCAGCAGCAAAGCACGGGGTACTGGGGCCAACGTCCTGACTTTC
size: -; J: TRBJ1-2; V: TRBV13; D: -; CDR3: CASSPTVDYGYTF; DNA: TGTGCCAGCAGCCCGACTGTAGACTATGGCTACACCTTC
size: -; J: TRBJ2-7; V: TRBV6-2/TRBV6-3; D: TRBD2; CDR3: CASSSSGGISYEQYF; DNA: TGTGCCAGCAGTTCTAGCGGGGGGATCTCCTACGAGCAGTACTTC
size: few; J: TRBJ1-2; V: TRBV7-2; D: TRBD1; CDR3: CASSLPPSGGYGYTF; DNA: TGTGCCAGCAGCTTACCACCGTCAGGGGGCTATGGCTACACCTTC
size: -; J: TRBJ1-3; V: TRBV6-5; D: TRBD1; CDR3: CASSWDRSSGNTIYF; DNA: TGTGCCAGCAGCTGGGACAGATCCTCTGGAAACACCATATATTTT
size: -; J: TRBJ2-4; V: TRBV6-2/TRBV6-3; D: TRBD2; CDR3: CASSYSGGASKNIQYF; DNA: TGTGCCAGCAGTTATAGCGGGGGGGCATCCAAAAACATTCAGTACTTC
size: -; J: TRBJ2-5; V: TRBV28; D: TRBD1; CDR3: CASSNRGPSQETQYF; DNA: TGTGCCAGCAGTAACAGGGGGCCGAGTCAAGAGACCCAGTACTTC
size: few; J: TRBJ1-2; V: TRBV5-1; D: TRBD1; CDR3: CASSLTGGVYGYTF; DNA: TGCGCCAGCAGCTTGACAGGGGGCGTCTATGGCTACACCTTC
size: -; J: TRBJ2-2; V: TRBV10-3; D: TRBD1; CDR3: CAILGTANTGELFF; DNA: TGTGCCATCCTCGGGACAGCGAACACCGGGGAGCTGTTTTTT
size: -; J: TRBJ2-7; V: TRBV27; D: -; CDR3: CASSFGQRLSYEQYF; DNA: TGTGCCAGCAGTTTCGGACAGAGACTATCTTACGAGCAGTACTTC
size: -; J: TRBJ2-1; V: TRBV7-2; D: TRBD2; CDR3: CASSHIAGAYNEQFF; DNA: TGTGCCAGCAGCCATATAGCGGGAGCCTACAATGAGCAGTTCTTC
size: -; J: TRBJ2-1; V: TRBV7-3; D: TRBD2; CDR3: CASSLVAGGPGNEQFF; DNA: TGTGCCAGCAGCTTAGTGGCGGGAGGGCCCGGCAATGAGCAGTTCTTC
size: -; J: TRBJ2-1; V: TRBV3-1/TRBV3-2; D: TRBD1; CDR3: CASSQWDRDNEQFF; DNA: TGTGCCAGCAGCCAATGGGACAGGGACAATGAGCAGTTCTTC
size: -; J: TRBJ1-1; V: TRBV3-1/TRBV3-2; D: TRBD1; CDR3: CASNFGTATGEAFF; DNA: TGTGCCAGCAACTTCGGGACAGCGACCGGGGAAGCTTTCTTT
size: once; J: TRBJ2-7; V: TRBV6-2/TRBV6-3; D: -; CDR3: CASSSPPTDYEQYF; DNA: TGTGCCAGCAGTTCGCCCCCGACAGATTACGAGCAGTACTTC
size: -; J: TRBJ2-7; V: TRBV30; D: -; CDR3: CAWSYSWYEQYF; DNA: TGTGCCTGGAGTTACAGCTGGTACGAGCAGTACTTC
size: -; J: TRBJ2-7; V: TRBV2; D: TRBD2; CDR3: CASSPRLARSYEQYF; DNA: TGTGCCAGCAGCCCTAGACTAGCACGCTCCTACGAGCAGTACTTC
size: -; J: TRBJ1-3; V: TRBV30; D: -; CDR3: CAWSYRQAWGNTIYF; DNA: TGTGCCTGGAGTTACCGACAGGCGTGGGGAAACACCATATATTTT
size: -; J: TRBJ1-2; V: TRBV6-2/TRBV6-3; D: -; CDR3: CASGQGFGYTF; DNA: TGTGCCAGCGGCCAGGGGTTCGGCTACACCTTC
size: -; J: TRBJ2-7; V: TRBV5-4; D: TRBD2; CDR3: CASSRVTSGGEQYF; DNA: TGTGCCAGCAGCCGAGTGACTAGCGGGGGCGAGCAGTACTTC
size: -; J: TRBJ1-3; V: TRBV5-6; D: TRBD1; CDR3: CASSELQGAGGNTIYF; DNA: TGTGCCAGCAGTGAATTACAGGGGGCCGGTGGAAACACCATATATTTT
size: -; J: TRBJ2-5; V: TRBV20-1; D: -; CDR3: CSAFRGETQYF; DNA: TGCAGTGCTTTCAGGGGAGAGACCCAGTACTTC
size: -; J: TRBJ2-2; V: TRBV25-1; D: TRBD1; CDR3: CASSSGTGNTGELFF; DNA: TGTGCCAGCAGTTCCGGGACAGGGAACACCGGGGAGCTGTTTTTT
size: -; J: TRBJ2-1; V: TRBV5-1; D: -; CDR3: CASSLDATGGIENEQFF; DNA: TGCGCCAGCAGCTTGGACGCGACAGGAGGAATAGAAAATGAGCAGTTCTTC
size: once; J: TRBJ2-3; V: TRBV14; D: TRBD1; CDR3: CASSPLRTGGLGDTQYF; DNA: TGTGCCAGCAGCCCCCTTCGGACAGGGGGGCTTGGAGATACGCAGTATTTT
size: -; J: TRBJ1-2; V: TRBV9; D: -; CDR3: CASRGHPNYGYTF; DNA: TGTGCCAGCAGAGGACATCCTAACTATGGCTACACCTTC
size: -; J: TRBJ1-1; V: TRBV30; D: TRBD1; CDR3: CAWSGTGNTEAFF; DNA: TGTGCCTGGAGTGGGACAGGGAACACTGAAGCTTTCTTT